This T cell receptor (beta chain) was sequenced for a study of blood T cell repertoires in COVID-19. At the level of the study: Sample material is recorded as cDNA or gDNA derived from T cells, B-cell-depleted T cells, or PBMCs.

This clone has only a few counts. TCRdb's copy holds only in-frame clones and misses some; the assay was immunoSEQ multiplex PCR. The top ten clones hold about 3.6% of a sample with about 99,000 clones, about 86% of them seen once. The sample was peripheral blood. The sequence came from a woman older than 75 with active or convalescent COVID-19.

The CDR3 DNA reads TGTGCCACCAGTGATTTAGGCAGCGGGGGGGCAGATACGCAGTATTTT. Translating it yields CATSDLGSGGADTQYF. The chain joins TRBV24-1 to TRBJ2-3; 10 bases are shared with TRBD2. The CDR3 totals 16 residues. V lost 1 base to trimming and J lost 4 bases; unmatched junction nucleotides: 4. Germline CDR1 KGHDR, CDR2 SFDVKD.